This entry is about one TCR beta chain. Its matching antigen is unknown. The CDR3 extends over 14 amino acids. V was trimmed by 5 bases and J by 6 bases, leaving 14 bases between them. The TCR beta cDNA libraries contained unique molecular identifiers. TCRdb fed the PCR reads into MiXCR, producing one record per CDR3 protein. The sample holds about 460,000 distinct CDR3 sequences, roughly 45% seen once. This sample is drawn from a study of post-analysis software for immune sequencing data. Findings and caveats of the study: In patients, about five TRBV segments were more frequent than in controls, with TRBV5-6, TRBV5-1 and TRBV20-1 among them.

The V and J genes are TRBV12-3 or TRBV12-4 and TRBJ2-1; D is perhaps TRBD1 or TRBD2 (5 bases each). This sequence originates from a girl between 10 and 17 years old with multiple sclerosis. Sequenced material: blood. CDR3 in DNA: TGTGCCAGCAGTCCCGGGACCCGCGGCAATGAGCAGTTCTTC. Encoded protein: CASSPGTRGNEQFF.